The T cell receptor (beta chain) under discussion was sequenced for a study of blood T cell repertoires in COVID-19. Looking at the study overall: Italy, Spain and the United States were the sources of the convalescent and acute COVID-19 samples.

The CDR3 consists of 14 residues. Germline values: CDR1 SGDLS, CDR2 YYNGEE. The V and J ends lost 1 base and 2 bases respectively, with 9 bases between them. Method: immunoSEQ multiplex PCR; TCRdb's copy keeps in-frame clones and lacks some. The data show fewer than 35,000 clones, about 92% seen once. The origin of this receptor is a man between 65 and 85 years old with active or convalescent COVID-19. Sequenced input: peripheral blood. The chain employs TRBV9 and TRBJ1-2; unclear D gene. DNA for the CDR3: TGTGCCAGCAGCGTACAGACTTTCAACTATGGCTACACCTTC. Translating it yields CASSVQTFNYGYTF.